This TCR beta chain is drawn from a study of blood T cell repertoires in COVID-19. Measured with immunoSEQ multiplex PCR; TCRdb has only the in-frame clones, and not every one. The sample yields some 290,000 clones, 85% to 95% seen once. Exposed volunteers were people who met a COVID-19 case within 2 weeks before study entry. V was pared by 7 bases and J by 1 base, with 7 bases between. The CDR3 has 12 residues. Germline V gene lookup returns CDR1 LNHDA and CDR2 SQIVND (reference sequence). This rearrangement joins TRBV19 to TRBJ1-1; D gene ambiguous. This clonotype was obtained from a woman in her twenties or thirties who had been exposed to COVID-19. Sequencing input: PBMCs or T cells enriched from blood (not recorded which). The DNA of the CDR3 is TGTGCCAGTATTCGGTGGAACACTGAAGCTTTCTTT. Protein: CASIRWNTEAFF.